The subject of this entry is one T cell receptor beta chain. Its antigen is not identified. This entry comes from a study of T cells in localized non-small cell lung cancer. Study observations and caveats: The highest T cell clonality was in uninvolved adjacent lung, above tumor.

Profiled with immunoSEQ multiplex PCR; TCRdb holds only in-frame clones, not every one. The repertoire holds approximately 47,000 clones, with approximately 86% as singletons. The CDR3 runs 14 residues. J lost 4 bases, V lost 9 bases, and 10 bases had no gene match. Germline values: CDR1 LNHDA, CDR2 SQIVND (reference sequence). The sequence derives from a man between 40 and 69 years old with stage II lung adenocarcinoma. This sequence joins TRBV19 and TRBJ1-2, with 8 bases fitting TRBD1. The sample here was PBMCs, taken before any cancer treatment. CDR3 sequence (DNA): TGTGCCAGCGCCCGGGACAGGACCTTCTATGGCTACACCTTC. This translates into CASARDRTFYGYTF.